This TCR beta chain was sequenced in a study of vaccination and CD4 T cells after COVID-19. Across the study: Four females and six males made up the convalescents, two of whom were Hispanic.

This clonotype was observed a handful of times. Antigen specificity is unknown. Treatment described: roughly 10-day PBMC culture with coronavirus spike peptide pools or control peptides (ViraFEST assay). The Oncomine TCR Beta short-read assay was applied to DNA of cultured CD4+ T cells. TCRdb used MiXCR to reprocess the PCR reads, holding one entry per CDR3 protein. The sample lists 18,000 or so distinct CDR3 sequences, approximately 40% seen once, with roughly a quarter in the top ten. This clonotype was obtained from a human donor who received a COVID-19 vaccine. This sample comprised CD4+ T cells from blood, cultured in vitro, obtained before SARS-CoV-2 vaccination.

This CDR3 is CSARAWEQPQHF. CDR3 in DNA: TGCAGTGCTAGAGCATGGGAACAGCCCCAGCATTTT. This chain joins TRBV20-1 and TRBJ1-5, with D uncertain. The CDR3 covers 12 residues. The V end was cut by 1 base, the J end by 7 bases, with 8 bases between. Germline CDR1 is DFQATT and CDR2 is SNEGSKA (reference sequence).